Shown below are 18 T cell receptor beta chains from a single sample sequenced in a study of cytomegalovirus exposure and HLA in healthy donors. With 60 Vbeta and 13 Jbeta primers, the PCR was carried out. Measured with immunoSEQ multiplex PCR; TCRdb has only the in-frame clones, and not every one. The sample includes roughly 170,000 clones, around 77% of them seen just once. Sequencing was performed on PBMCs. These receptors were collected from a woman aged 25 to 39 in good health and CMV-seronegative.

The chain links TRBV5-1 to TRBJ2-2; 8 bases match TRBD2. The length of the CDR3 is 15 residues. Germline CDR1 is SGHRS and CDR2 is YFSETQ. V was clipped by 5 bases and J by 4 bases; unmatched bases: 7. The CDR3 spells CASRISGSPTGELFF. CDR3 nucleotides: TGCGCCAGCAGAATAAGCGGGAGTCCCACCGGGGAGCTGTTTTTT.

This clone has only a few counts. The J gene is TRBJ1-1, the V gene TRBV7-2, with D possibly TRBD1 on 6 matching bases. Trimming removed 4 bases from V and 1 base from J, with 7 bases in between. From germline, CDR1 is SGHTA and CDR2 FQGNSA. This CDR3 is built from 13 residues. In DNA, the CDR3 is TGTGCCAGCAGCTCACAGGGGAACACTGAAGCTTTCTTT. Its translation is CASSSQGNTEAFF.

The V gene is TRBV5-6, the J gene TRBJ1-2; 7 positions agree with TRBD1. J lost 3 bases, V lost 4 bases, and 3 bases had no gene match. Germline lookup yields CDR1 SGHDT and CDR2 YYEEEE. This CDR3 spans 13 amino acids. The chain's CDR3 is CASSRGQDYGYTF. The CDR3 nucleotides are TGTGCCAGCAGCCGAGGACAGGACTATGGCTACACCTTC.

This clone was found a few times. The CDR3 DNA is TGTGCCAGCAGCCAAGAAGGACGGACTAGCGGCTACGAGCAGTACTTC. Amino acids: CASSQEGRTSGYEQYF. The rearrangement uses TRBV4-2 and TRBJ2-7; TRBD2 agrees at 10 bases. V lost 0 bases to trimming and J lost 3 bases; unmatched junction nucleotides: 5. There are 16 residues in the CDR3. Germline loops: CDR1 LGHNA, CDR2 YNFKEQ.

The chain joins TRBV7-9 to TRBJ1-4; 9 positions agree with TRBD1. Looked up from germline, CDR1 is SEHNR and CDR2 is FQNEAQ (reference sequence). The junction had 12 bases not matched to a gene; V was cut back by 6 bases and J by 7 bases. The CDR3 has 16 residues. Here the CDR3 DNA reads TGTGCCAGCAGTTCTCAAAGGACAGGGGAACGTGAAAAACTGTTTTTT. Its protein product is CASSSQRTGEREKLFF.

The rearrangement joins TRBV5-1 to TRBJ2-5, with 9 positions matching TRBD1. CDR3 length: 17 amino acids. J gave up 5 bases and V 4 bases, and 15 bases lay outside the gene matches. The germline V gene has CDR1 SGHRS and CDR2 YFSETQ. The DNA for the CDR3 is TGCGCCAGCAGCCCACTAAAGACAGGGGGTTTATCCGAGACCCAGTACTTC. Its protein is CASSPLKTGGLSETQYF.

The chain is built from TRBV6-5 and TRBJ2-4; 12 bases map to TRBD2. The germline CDR1 and CDR2 sequences are MNHEY and SVGAGI. J was trimmed by 16 bases and V by 5 bases; bases with no gene match: 6. The CDR3 extends over 12 amino acids. CDR3 sequence reads: CASSRTSGASYF. CDR3 nucleotides: TGTGCCAGCAGTCGGACTAGCGGGGCGAGCTACTTC.

This chain uses TRBV9 with TRBJ1-2; no clear D gene. V shed 0 bases and J shed 4 bases, with 13 bases lying between them. The CDR3 is 15 residues long. In germline, CDR1 is SGDLS, CDR2 YYNGEE. The CDR3 sequence: CASSVVADSGYGYTF. The CDR3 region has the DNA TGTGCCAGCAGCGTAGTGGCAGACTCCGGCTATGGCTACACCTTC.

The rearrangement uses TRBV13 and TRBJ2-7, with D possibly TRBD1 on 5 matching bases. The CDR3 is made up of 18 amino acids. Trimming shortened V by 4 bases and J by 3 bases, and 25 bases separated the two germline ends. Per the germline V gene, CDR1 is PRHDT and CDR2 is FYEKMQ (reference sequence). The CDR3 sequence is CASSSTVVDGAIGYEQYF. DNA for the CDR3: TGTGCCAGCAGCTCTACGGTCGTGGATGGGGCGATCGGCTACGAGCAGTACTTC.

J is TRBJ1-1 and V is TRBV7-2, with D perhaps matching TRBD1 (5 bases). Trimming took 5 bases from V and 5 from J, leaving 12 bases between them. This CDR3 region has 13 residues. Germline CDR1 and CDR2: SGHTA and FQGNSA. The chain's CDR3 is CASSPGGWTEAFF. As DNA, the CDR3 is TGTGCCAGCAGCCCGGGGGGGTGGACTGAAGCTTTCTTT.

The chain uses TRBV28 and TRBJ1-4, with a weak D call TRBD1 (6 bases). The CDR3 contains 13 residues. V lost 4 bases and J lost 6, with 9 bases in between. The germline CDR1 and CDR2 sequences are MDHEN and SYDVKM. Here the CDR3 DNA reads TGTGCCAGCAGTTCCCGGACAGATGAAAAACTGTTTTTT. It specifies CASSSRTDEKLFF.

A few counts support this clone. The chain employs TRBV9 and TRBJ2-3; maybe TRBD2 (6 bases). This CDR3 is built from 14 residues. Germline CDR1 is SGDLS and CDR2 is YYNGEE. The V gene lost 1 base and the J gene lost 6 bases, with 12 bases spanning the gap. The CDR3 nucleotides read TGTGCCAGCAGCGTACGACTAGGGGCCGATACGCAGTATTTT. Protein: CASSVRLGADTQYF.

This rearrangement joins TRBV6-5 to TRBJ2-7; D may be TRBD1 (6 bases). The CDR3 has 15 amino acids. Germline CDR1 MNHEY, CDR2 SVGAGI. V lost 3 bases to trimming and J lost 2 bases, with 14 bases between them. DNA of the CDR3: TGTGCCAGCAGTTATGGTCTTAACAGGGCCTACGAGCAGTACTTC. Amino acids: CASSYGLNRAYEQYF.

The rearrangement links TRBV7-3 to TRBJ2-1; TRBD2 matches at 10 bases. The germline V gene has CDR1 SGHTA and CDR2 FQGTGA. Unmatched junction bases numbered 8, after V lost 4 bases and J lost 5 bases. This CDR3 spans 16 amino acids. CDR3 region: CASSSLAGVVHNEQFF. Here the CDR3 DNA reads TGTGCCAGCAGCTCGCTAGCGGGAGTCGTCCACAATGAGCAGTTCTTC.

The chain links TRBV6-1 to TRBJ2-7; D might be TRBD1 (6 bases). The CDR3 consists of 15 residues. Germline values: CDR1 MNHNS, CDR2 SASEGT. Trimming left V 5 bases short and J 3 bases short, with 17 bases between. The CDR3 loop reads CASSRQTGVLYEQYF. As DNA, the CDR3 is TGTGCCAGCAGTAGACAGACAGGCGTGCTCTACGAGCAGTACTTC.

The chain links TRBV7-3 to TRBJ2-5, with D tentatively TRBD1 (6 bases). V dropped 2 bases and J dropped 3 bases, with 10 bases sitting between them. This CDR3 is 14 amino acids long. Germline CDR1 reads SGHTA; CDR2 reads FQGTGA. For the CDR3, the DNA is TGTGCCAGCAGCTTATGGGCAGGGGAAGAGACCCAGTACTTC. Its translation is CASSLWAGEETQYF.

This clone has just one count. This chain links TRBV5-4 with TRBJ2-5; D unresolved. There are 14 residues in the CDR3. Germline V gene lookup returns CDR1 SGHNT and CDR2 YYREEE (reference sequence). Trimming pared 0 bases from V and 0 bases from J, leaving 6 bases between. The CDR3 sequence is CASSLAIDQETQYF. The DNA of the CDR3 is TGTGCCAGCAGCTTGGCTATCGACCAAGAGACCCAGTACTTC.

The V gene is TRBV6-6, the J gene TRBJ1-1; tentative D call: TRBD1 (5 bases). The V end lost 2 bases, the J end lost 1 base, and 5 bases lay between the germline ends. Per germline, CDR1 MNHNY and CDR2 SVGAGI (reference sequence). The CDR3 loop spans 13 amino acids. CDR3 bases: TGTGCCAGCAGTTACGGACAGAACACTGAAGCTTTCTTT. Its protein product is CASSYGQNTEAFF.